The 28 T cell receptor beta chains listed next were all sequenced from one sample in a study of blood T cell repertoires in COVID-19. Here immunoSEQ multiplex PCR was the method, and the copy in TCRdb shows in-frame clones only, minus some. The table has about 210,000 clones, roughly 80% seen once. The specimen was peripheral blood. These receptors were collected from a woman aged 70-85 years with acute or convalescent COVID-19.

The CDR3 DNA reads as TGTGCCAGCACCATGGACAGGGGTTATGCCGGGGAGCTGTTTTTT. It specifies CASTMDRGYAGELFF. The rearrangement uses TRBV2 and TRBJ2-2, with TRBD1 matching over 9 bases. The germline V gene encodes CDR1 SNHLY and CDR2 FYNNEI. V was clipped by 7 bases and J by 6 bases; unmatched bases: 9. The CDR3 is made up of 15 amino acids.

The V call is TRBV7-3, the J call TRBJ2-3; 13 bases agree with TRBD2. Germline V gene sequence: CDR1 SGHTA, CDR2 FQGTGA. The junction had 8 bases not matched to a gene; V was cut back by 6 bases and J by 5 bases. This CDR3 comprises 16 residues. CDR3 in DNA: TGTGCCAGCAGTCTCACTAGCGGGGGGGCCAGAGATACGCAGTATTTT. It specifies CASSLTSGGARDTQYF.

V is TRBV5-1 and J is TRBJ2-7; TRBD2 might be the D (6 bases). Germline V gene data show CDR1 as SGHRS and CDR2 as YFSETQ. The V end lost 3 bases, the J end lost 0 bases, and 10 bases lay between the germline ends. The CDR3 has 14 residues. The CDR3 DNA reads as TGCGCCAGCAGCTCGGGACTCCGCTCCTACGAGCAGTACTTC. Translating it yields CASSSGLRSYEQYF.

The chain has TRBV30 and TRBJ2-7; 8 bases match TRBD1. V shed 2 bases and J 6 bases; nucleotides not matched to a gene: 6. This CDR3 spans 13 amino acids. Germline CDR1 and CDR2: GTSNPN and SVGIG (reference sequence). CDR3 amino acids: CAWSTRTGGEQYF. In DNA form, the CDR3 reads TGTGCCTGGAGTACCAGAACAGGGGGCGAGCAGTACTTC.

The rearrangement links TRBV4-1 to TRBJ2-5; 9 bases match TRBD2. CDR1 MGHRA and CDR2 YSYEKL come from the germline V gene. There are 14 residues in the CDR3. J gave up 1 base and V 4 bases, and 1 base lay outside the gene matches. The CDR3 here is CASSLSGSQETQYF. CDR3 bases: TGCGCCAGCAGCCTTAGCGGGAGCCAAGAGACCCAGTACTTC.

This clone has more than one count but fewer than ten. The CDR3 loop is CASTLRGVGTQYF. The CDR3 DNA is TGTGCCAGCACCCTCCGGGGGGTCGGGACCCAGTACTTC. The rearrangement uses TRBV5-6 and TRBJ2-5; TRBD2 aligns across 7 bases. Germline CDR1 reads SGHDT; CDR2 reads YYEEEE. The V segment lost 6 bases and the J segment 7 bases; nucleotides outside the gene matches: 9. The CDR3 runs to 13 residues.

The chain links TRBV20-1 to TRBJ2-7, with TRBD1 matching over 7 bases. J lost 0 bases, V lost 3 bases, and 8 bases had no gene match. In germline, CDR1 is DFQATT, CDR2 SNEGSKA (reference sequence). This CDR3 is 15 amino acids long. CDR3 residues: CSASPVGQSSYEQYF. The CDR3 DNA is TGCAGTGCTAGTCCAGTGGGACAGTCCTCCTACGAGCAGTACTTC.

This sequence joins TRBV19 and TRBJ2-1; TRBD1 matches at 11 bases. Per germline, CDR1 LNHDA and CDR2 SQIVND (reference sequence). The CDR3 is 15 amino acids. V lost 5 bases, J lost 9 bases, and 9 bases stayed unmatched. DNA of the CDR3: TGTGCCAGTAGTCCCCCGGGACAGGGGGGGAGTGAGCAGTTCTTC. Its protein is CASSPPGQGGSEQFF.

This chain uses TRBV5-1 with TRBJ2-7; tentative D call: TRBD1 (6 bases). The germline V gene encodes CDR1 SGHRS and CDR2 YFSETQ. The CDR3 covers 16 residues. V was trimmed by 4 bases and J by 7 bases, leaving 24 bases between them. CDR3 sequence: CASSPTPGHVLYEQYF. The CDR3 region has the DNA TGCGCCAGCAGCCCGACTCCGGGACACGTGCTATATGAGCAGTACTTC. Complete variable domain (other parts from reference TRBV5-1 and TRBJ2-7): KAGVTQTPRYLIKTRGQQVTLSCSPISGHRSVSWYQQTPGQGLQFLFEYFSETQRNKGNFPGRFSGRQFSNSRSEMNVSTLELGDSALYLCASSPTPGHVLYEQYFGPGTRLTVT.

The chain joins TRBV19 to TRBJ2-1; tentatively, D is TRBD2 (5 bases). Trimming took off 5 bases at V and 3 bases at J, with 8 bases between the two ends. The CDR3 runs 13 residues. Germline values: CDR1 LNHDA, CDR2 SQIVND (reference sequence). As DNA, the CDR3 is TGTGCCAGTAGTCTACTAGGCTACAATGAGCAGTTCTTC. Translated: CASSLLGYNEQFF.

V usage is TRBV5-4 and J usage is TRBJ1-2; 7 positions match TRBD1. The germline gives CDR1 SGHNT, CDR2 YYREEE (reference sequence). V dropped 4 bases and J dropped 3; count of bases not matched to a gene: 9. This CDR3 contains 15 residues. Here the CDR3 reads CASSPGDSYYYGYTF. In DNA, the CDR3 is TGTGCCAGCAGCCCCGGGGACAGCTACTACTATGGCTACACCTTC.

The chain uses TRBV30 and TRBJ1-2; a weak D match, TRBD1 (6 bases). CDR1 is GTSNPN, CDR2 SVGIG, per germline (reference sequence). The CDR3 totals 12 residues. The V end was cut by 2 bases, the J end by 8 bases, with 12 bases between. The CDR3 here is CAWSSEGGGYTF. The CDR3 DNA is TGTGCCTGGAGTTCGGAGGGGGGGGGCTACACCTTC.

J is TRBJ1-3 and V is TRBV5-5; TRBD1 matches at 9 bases. Germline values: CDR1 SGHKS, CDR2 YYEKEE (reference sequence). The J segment lost 3 bases and the V segment lost 4 bases, leaving 5 bases of the junction unmatched. This CDR3 has 15 amino acids. CDR3 in amino acids: CASSPGQGFGNTIYF. The CDR3, as DNA: TGTGCCAGCAGCCCGGGACAGGGTTTTGGAAACACCATATATTTT.

This chain uses TRBV10-3 with TRBJ2-7, with TRBD1 matching over 11 bases. Germline CDR1 reads ENHRY; CDR2 reads SYGVKD. This CDR3 is built from 16 residues. Losses at the gene ends were 1 base for V and 3 bases for J; bases not matched to a gene: 5. DNA of the CDR3: TGTGCCATCAGTGAGTATCCCGGGACAGGGGGCTACGAGCAGTACTTC. Translating gives CAISEYPGTGGYEQYF.

V and J are TRBV6-2 or TRBV6-3 and TRBJ2-2, with D possibly TRBD2 on 6 matching bases. Germline V gene sequence: CDR1 MNHEY, CDR2 SVGEGT. The CDR3 runs 14 residues. The V end lost 5 bases, the J end lost 2 bases, and 9 bases lay between the germline ends. This chain's CDR3 is CASSNSGNTGELFF. The CDR3, as DNA: TGTGCCAGCAGTAATAGCGGAAACACCGGGGAGCTGTTTTTT.

This chain links TRBV25-1 with TRBJ2-1; 12 bases map to TRBD1. V dropped 6 bases and J dropped 15; count of bases not matched to a gene: 15. Germline assignment: CDR1 MGHDK and CDR2 SYGVNS. CDR3 length: 15 amino acids. Written as DNA, the CDR3 is TGTGCCAGCAGCAAAGGGGACAGGGGGCCAGGGGGGGTGTTCTTC. This translates into CASSKGDRGPGGVFF.

V gene TRBV3-1 (or the pseudogene TRBV3-2) combines with J gene TRBJ2-3; TRBD2 is a possible D gene (6 bases). CDR1 is LGHDT, CDR2 YNNKEL, per germline (reference sequence). The CDR3 loop spans 17 amino acids. Trimming removed 2 bases from V and 2 bases from J, with 17 bases in between. CDR3 DNA: TGTGCCAGCAGCCAAAGGTCGCCTGGCGGGGACACAGATACGCAGTATTTT. It yields the protein CASSQRSPGGDTDTQYF.

The rearrangement links TRBV3-1 (or the pseudogene TRBV3-2) to TRBJ1-2; 7 nucleotides agree with TRBD1. The trim removed 3 bases at V and 8 bases at J, leaving 6 bases unmatched. In germline, CDR1 is LGHDT, CDR2 YNNKEL (reference sequence). The length of the CDR3 is 13 residues. CDR3 protein: CASSHRDRDGYTF. CDR3 nucleotides: TGTGCCAGCAGCCATAGAGACAGGGACGGCTACACCTTC.

This rearrangement joins TRBV7-7 to TRBJ2-7, with TRBD2 as a possible D gene (5 bases). Germline loops: CDR1 SSHAT, CDR2 FNYEAQ (reference sequence). V lost 1 base and J lost 0, with 13 bases in between. This CDR3 has 16 residues. Here the CDR3 DNA reads TGTGCCAGCAGCTTAGAGAGGGAGTCCGGCTCCTACGAGCAGTACGTC. This codes for CASSLERESGSYEQYV.

This chain uses TRBV4-3 with TRBJ1-3, with D unresolved. CDR3 length equals 16 residues. Trimming cost V 0 bases and J 0 bases, with 9 bases left between them. Germline values: CDR1 LGHNA, CDR2 YSLEER. The CDR3 nucleotides are TGCGCCAGCAGCCAAGATTTTACGGGCTCTGGAAACACCATATATTTT. Protein product: CASSQDFTGSGNTIYF.

Worth noting for this clone: This sample also contains other DNA sequences that code for the same CDR3. J is TRBJ2-5 and V is TRBV5-1; no definite D call. The CDR3 totals 13 residues. V was trimmed by 2 bases and J by 3 bases, leaving 8 bases between them. Germline V gene sequence: CDR1 SGHRS, CDR2 YFSETQ. The CDR3 DNA follows: TGCGCCAGCAGCTTCGGGTCCGAAGAGACCCAGTACTTC. Residues: CASSFGSEETQYF.

The chain links TRBV7-2 to TRBJ1-2, with D maybe TRBD1 (6 bases). CDR1 is SGHTA, CDR2 FQGNSA, per germline. The germline V and J ends were trimmed by 5 bases and 8 bases, with 15 bases remaining between them. The CDR3 spans 13 residues. The CDR3 DNA is TGTGCCAGCAGCCCCGCGGGGGGCTGGGGCTACACCTTC. Translating it yields CASSPAGGWGYTF.

The chain is built from TRBV2 and TRBJ1-5, with 7 positions matching TRBD1. The CDR3 is 16 amino acids. The germline V gene has CDR1 SNHLY and CDR2 FYNNEI. The ends lost 4 bases at V and 0 bases at J; junction bases unmatched: 6. For the CDR3, the DNA is TGTGCCAGCAGTGCCCGGACAGGCCTTAGCAATCAGCCCCAGCATTTT. As protein: CASSARTGLSNQPQHF. Looking up the rest from reference TRBV2 and TRBJ1-5 gives the full variable domain: EPEVTQTPSHQVTQMGQEVILRCVPISNHLYFYWYRQILGQKVEFLVSFYNNEISEKSEIFDDQFSVERPDGSNFTLKIRSTKLEDSAMYFCASSARTGLSNQPQHFGDGTRLSIL.

This clone showed up just a few times. The sample has other DNA sequences that encode this CDR3 too. This chain joins TRBV18 and TRBJ2-5; 9 nucleotides match TRBD1. This CDR3 region has 14 residues. Germline assignment: CDR1 KGHSH and CDR2 LQKENI. V lost 3 bases, J lost 2 bases, and 1 base stayed unmatched. The CDR3 loop is CASSPGTGQETQYF. CDR3 DNA: TGTGCCAGCTCACCGGGGACAGGGCAAGAGACCCAGTACTTC.

This clone was seen once. This chain connects TRBV12-5 to TRBJ2-2, with 9 bases fitting TRBD2. The CDR3 totals 19 residues. V trimming: 6 bases; J trimming: 4 bases; junction bases outside the gene matches: 18. In germline, CDR1 is LGHNT, CDR2 FRNRAP. The CDR3 nucleotides read TGTGCTAGTGGGGTCGCTGTAGCGGGGAGCGGGGGGATCACCGGGGAGCTGTTTTTT. It yields the protein CASGVAVAGSGGITGELFF.

This chain uses TRBV7-7 with TRBJ2-2, with D possibly TRBD1 on 5 matching bases. Per the germline V gene, CDR1 is SSHAT and CDR2 is FNYEAQ (reference sequence). Between the trimmed V and J ends, which lost 2 bases and 6 bases, there was a span of 7 bases. The CDR3 has 13 residues. The CDR3 sequence is CASSLQGSGELFF. For the CDR3, the DNA is TGTGCCAGCAGCTTACAGGGTTCCGGGGAGCTGTTTTTT.

Worth noting for this clone: One end of the junction is discordant with germline, which a read error may explain. The rearrangement joins TRBV11-3 to TRBJ2-1; 9 bases align to TRBD1. CDR3 length: 15 amino acids. CDR1 is SGHNT and CDR2 is YENEEA in the germline V gene. The CDR3 protein is CASSEAGQGFELAVF. CDR3 in DNA: TGTGCCAGCAGCGAAGCGGGACAGGGTTTCGAGTTGGCGGTCTTC.

The chain combines TRBV4-3 with TRBJ2-1, with D perhaps TRBD2 (6 bases). This CDR3 has 15 residues. The V end was cut by 1 base, the J end by 5 bases, with 12 bases between. Germline CDR1 LGHNA, CDR2 YSLEER. DNA for the CDR3: TGCGCCAGCAGCCAAGCGGGGGTAAGGGACAATGAGCAGTTCTTC. Translation gives CASSQAGVRDNEQFF.